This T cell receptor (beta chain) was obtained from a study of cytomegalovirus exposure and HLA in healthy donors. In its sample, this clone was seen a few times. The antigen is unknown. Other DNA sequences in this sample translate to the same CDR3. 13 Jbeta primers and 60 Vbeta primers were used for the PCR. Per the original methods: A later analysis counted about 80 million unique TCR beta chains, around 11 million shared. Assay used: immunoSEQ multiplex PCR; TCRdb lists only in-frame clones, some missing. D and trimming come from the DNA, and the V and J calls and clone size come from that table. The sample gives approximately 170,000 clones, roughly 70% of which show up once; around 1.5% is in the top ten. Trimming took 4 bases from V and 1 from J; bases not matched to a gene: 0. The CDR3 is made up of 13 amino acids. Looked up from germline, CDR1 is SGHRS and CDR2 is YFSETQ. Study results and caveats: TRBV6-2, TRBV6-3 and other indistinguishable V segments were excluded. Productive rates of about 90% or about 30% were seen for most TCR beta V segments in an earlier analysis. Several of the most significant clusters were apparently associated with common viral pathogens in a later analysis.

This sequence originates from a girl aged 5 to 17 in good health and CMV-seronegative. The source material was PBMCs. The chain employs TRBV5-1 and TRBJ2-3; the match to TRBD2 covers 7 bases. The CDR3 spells CASSLAGTDTQYF. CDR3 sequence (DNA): TGCGCCAGCAGCCTAGCGGGCACAGATACGCAGTATTTT.